This passage covers 2 T cell receptor beta chains from one sample sequenced in a study of T-cell reconstitution after alpha-beta-depleted transplantation in children. Unique molecular identifiers were built into the TCRbeta library. MiXCR, applied by TCRdb to the PCR reads, yields one record per CDR3 protein. The sample lists approximately 300,000 distinct CDR3 sequences, about 9.9% occurring once. The material sequenced was peripheral blood, taken 180 days after TCRalphabeta/CD19-depleted stem cell transplant. These receptor sequences come from a male patient between 2 and 15 years old who had a stem cell transplant for chronic granulomatous disease, so the T cells may come from the graft donor.

This clonotype showed up many times. J is TRBJ2-1 and V is TRBV12-3 or TRBV12-4; the match to TRBD2 covers 11 bases. This CDR3 has 20 residues. V trimming: 1 base; J trimming: 1 base; junction bases outside the gene matches: 12. In DNA form, the CDR3 reads TGTGCCAGCAGTTTAGAGGTAGCGGGAGGGCCGGGAAGTTCCTACAATGAGCAGTTCTTC. Its protein product is CASSLEVAGGPGSSYNEQFF.

This clonotype was detected many times. This rearrangement joins TRBV5-1 to TRBJ2-7; the match to TRBD2 covers 10 bases. In germline, CDR1 is SGHRS, CDR2 YFSETQ. With V trimmed by 0 bases and J by 2 bases, 2 bases remained unmatched. The CDR3 is 15 amino acids. The CDR3 protein is CASSLELAGPYEQYF. Here the CDR3 DNA reads TGCGCCAGCAGCTTGGAACTAGCGGGACCCTACGAGCAGTACTTC.